Listed here are 26 T cell receptor beta chains from one sample, sequenced in a study of T-cell reconstitution after alpha-beta-depleted transplantation in children. TCRbeta library construction was performed incorporating unique molecular identifiers. From the PCR reads, TCRdb called clonotypes with MiXCR, one entry per CDR3 protein. The table has more than 500,000 distinct CDR3 sequences, over 9.5% seen once. The sample here was PBMCs, mostly from graft donor cells, taken 180 days after TCRalphabeta/CD19-depleted stem cell transplant. These receptors were obtained from a female patient aged 2-15 years who had a stem cell transplant for aplastic anemia, so the T cells may come from the graft donor.

The V call is TRBV28, the J call TRBJ2-7; a possible D gene is TRBD1 (5 bases). V was pared by 6 bases and J by 2 bases, with 11 bases between. There are 13 residues in the CDR3. Germline V gene data show CDR1 as MDHEN and CDR2 as SYDVKM. CDR3 loop: CASRKGRAYEQYV. The CDR3 nucleotides are TGTGCCAGCAGGAAGGGGCGCGCCTACGAGCAGTACGTC.

The genes are TRBV7-2 and TRBJ2-3; the match to TRBD1 covers 7 bases. Germline loops: CDR1 SGHTA, CDR2 FQGNSA. The V and J ends lost 3 bases and 0 bases, in that order; junction bases with no gene match: 6. This CDR3 has 16 residues. The CDR3 reads CASSFRDSSSTDTQYF. CDR3 DNA sequence: TGTGCCAGCAGCTTCCGGGACAGCTCTAGCACAGATACGCAGTATTTT. Full variable domain (remainder filled in from reference TRBV7-2 and TRBJ2-3): GAGVSQSPSNKVTEKGKDVELRCDPISGHTALYWYRQSLGQGLEFLIYFQGNSAPDKSGLPSDRFSAERTGGSVSTLTIQRTQQEDSAVYLCASSFRDSSSTDTQYFGPGTRLTVL.

In its sample, this clonotype was seen a few times. The chain employs TRBV19 and TRBJ2-1; D not certain. There are 15 residues in the CDR3. Trimming shortened V by 4 bases and J by 0 bases, and 10 bases separated the two germline ends. The V gene's germline CDR1 is LNHDA and CDR2 SQIVND (reference sequence). CDR3 in amino acids: CASSTKLSSYNEQFF. The CDR3 DNA sequence: TGTGCCAGTAGTACAAAGCTCAGCTCCTACAATGAGCAGTTCTTC.

This clonotype came up a few times. The chain links TRBV7-2 to TRBJ2-1; the D gene is possibly TRBD2 (5 bases). The germline CDR1 and CDR2 sequences are SGHTA and FQGNSA. The V gene lost 1 base and the J gene lost 9 bases, with 13 bases spanning the gap. This CDR3 contains 14 residues. In nucleotides, the CDR3 is TGTGCCAGCAGCTTAGACGCGGGTCGGACTGAGCAGTTCTTC. Its translation: CASSLDAGRTEQFF. Full variable domain (missing parts from reference TRBV7-2 and TRBJ2-1): GAGVSQSPSNKVTEKGKDVELRCDPISGHTALYWYRQSLGQGLEFLIYFQGNSAPDKSGLPSDRFSAERTGGSVSTLTIQRTQQEDSAVYLCASSLDAGRTEQFFGPGTRLTVL.

J is TRBJ2-7 and V is TRBV7-9, with TRBD1 identical over 7 bases. Trimming at V came to 4 bases and at J to 2 bases, leaving 14 bases not matched to a gene. From germline, CDR1 is SEHNR and CDR2 FQNEAQ (reference sequence). There are 17 residues in the CDR3. The CDR3 DNA is TGTGCCAGCAGCTCTATCCCACGGACAGGCCCAACCTACGAGCAGTACGTC. It codes for CASSSIPRTGPTYEQYV.

The V and J genes are TRBV14 and TRBJ1-6; D gene unclear. The CDR3 is 15 amino acids. Trimming shortened V by 2 bases and J by 11 bases, and 16 bases separated the two germline ends. Germline V gene lookup returns CDR1 SGHDN and CDR2 FVKESK. DNA for the CDR3: TGTGCCAGCAGCCAATTCCAAGTTCAAGGGACACCCCTCCACTTT. Its protein is CASSQFQVQGTPLHF.

This clonotype has just a few counts. The rearrangement joins TRBV4-2 to TRBJ2-7; 12 bases are shared with TRBD2. J lost 3 bases, V lost 1 base, and 10 bases had no gene match. The CDR3 has 18 residues. CDR1 LGHNA and CDR2 YNFKEQ come from the germline V gene. CDR3 DNA: TGTGCCAGCAGCCAAGCCCGACTAGCGGGAGTTCTCCTCTACGAGCAGTACTTC. Translation gives CASSQARLAGVLLYEQYF.

CDR3 bases: TGTGCCAGTAGTATCGGACAGGGATTCACTGAAGCTTTCTTT. The encoded protein is CASSIGQGFTEAFF. V usage is TRBV19 and J usage is TRBJ1-1; 8 bases line up with TRBD1. The CDR3 is 14 amino acids. Trimming took 3 bases from V and 4 from J; bases not matched to a gene: 4. The germline CDR1 and CDR2 sequences are LNHDA and SQIVND (reference sequence). Based on the CDR3 plus reference TRBV19 and TRBJ1-1, the full variable domain is DGGITQSPKYLFRKEGQNVTLSCEQNLNHDAMYWYRQDPGQGLRLIYYSQIVNDFQKGDIAEGYSVSREKKESFPLTVTSAQKNPTAFYLCASSIGQGFTEAFFGQGTRLTVV.

V and J are TRBV3-1 and TRBJ1-2; D is unresolved. The germline V gene encodes CDR1 LGHDT and CDR2 YNNKEL (reference sequence). CDR3 length: 19 residues. The V end lost 0 bases, the J end lost 8 bases, and 28 bases lay between the germline ends. The CDR3 bases are TGTGCCAGCAGCCAAGAAGGGATGGCACCGGGCCCGGGAACGGGAGGCTACACCTTC. Amino acids: CASSQEGMAPGPGTGGYTF. Full variable domain (missing parts from reference TRBV3-1 and TRBJ1-2): DTAVSQTPKYLVTQMGNDKSIKCEQNLGHDTMYWYKQDSKKFLKIMFSYNNKELIINETVPNRFSPKSPDKAHLNLHINSLELGDSAVYFCASSQEGMAPGPGTGGYTFGSGTRLTVV.

In this sample, this clonotype turned up a few times. V gene TRBV29-1 combines with J gene TRBJ1-1, with D hard to call. Trimming shortened V by 6 bases and J by 1 base, and 9 bases separated the two germline ends. Germline V gene sequence: CDR1 SQVTM, CDR2 ANQGSEA. The CDR3 loop spans 12 amino acids. The DNA for the CDR3 is TGCAGCGTCTGTGACGGGAACACTGAAGCTTTCTTT. Encoded protein: CSVCDGNTEAFF.

This clonotype was counted at least ten times. The V call is TRBV6-5, the J call TRBJ2-5; D call uncertain. The germline CDR1 and CDR2 sequences are MNHEY and SVGAGI. The V and J ends lost 0 bases and 3 bases respectively, with 11 bases between them. This CDR3 has 15 residues. CDR3 DNA sequence: TGTGCCAGCAGTTACTCGAAAAAGCCCGAAGAGACCCAGTACTTC. It is translated as CASSYSKKPEETQYF.

This clonotype has a handful of counts. The CDR3 loop reads CATSDPSRQNYEQYV. CDR3 in DNA: TGTGCCACCAGTGATCCCTCGAGGCAGAACTACGAGCAGTACGTC. The rearrangement links TRBV24-1 to TRBJ2-7; D unclear. Germline V gene lookup returns CDR1 KGHDR and CDR2 SFDVKD. This CDR3 contains 15 residues. V dropped 3 bases and J dropped 3 bases, with 14 bases sitting between them.

The J gene is TRBJ1-5, the V gene TRBV28; 7 nucleotides line up with TRBD1. Trimming took 4 bases from V and 5 from J; bases not matched to a gene: 11. Germline V gives CDR1 MDHEN, CDR2 SYDVKM. CDR3 length equals 16 residues. CDR3 region: CASSYVRQGGDQPQHF. The CDR3 DNA is TGTGCCAGCAGTTATGTACGGCAGGGGGGTGATCAGCCCCAGCATTTT.

The rearrangement joins TRBV29-1 to TRBJ2-3; D is unresolved. This CDR3 is built from 9 residues. Deletions cut 3 bases from V and 14 bases from J, with 9 bases between. Germline V gene sequence: CDR1 SQVTM, CDR2 ANQGSEA. The CDR3 nucleotides read TGCAGCGTTGATGGTGTTCGGTATTTT. Its protein is CSVDGVRYF.

The rearrangement uses TRBV6-1 and TRBJ2-7; D not resolved. Trimming took off 10 bases at V and 4 bases at J, with 8 bases between the two ends. This CDR3 is built from 10 residues. Germline CDR1 and CDR2: MNHNS and SASEGT. The CDR3 sequence: CATRSYEQYV. In nucleotides, the CDR3 is TGTGCCACCAGGAGTTACGAGCAGTACGTC.

The chain employs TRBV29-1 and TRBJ1-1, with TRBD1 as a possible D gene (5 bases). Germline CDR1 and CDR2: SQVTM and ANQGSEA. The V end lost 0 bases, the J end lost 1 base, and 18 bases lay between the germline ends. The CDR3 covers 17 residues. CDR3 sequence: CSVEDGGRRGRNTEAFF. Here the CDR3 DNA reads TGCAGCGTTGAAGATGGGGGACGGAGGGGAAGGAACACTGAAGCTTTCTTT.

The CDR3 sequence is CASSLETSGNTGELFF. CDR3 in DNA: TGTGCCAGCAGCTTAGAGACTAGCGGGAACACCGGGGAGCTGTTTTTT. The chain is built from TRBV7-9 and TRBJ2-2; 9 bases match TRBD2. Losses at the gene ends were 1 base for V and 1 base for J; bases not matched to a gene: 1. Germline V CDR1 and CDR2: SEHNR, FQNEAQ (reference sequence). CDR3 length: 16 amino acids. Based on the CDR3 plus reference TRBV7-9 and TRBJ2-2, the full variable domain is DTGVSQNPRHKITKRGQNVTFRCDPISEHNRLYWYRQTLGQGPEFLTYFQNEAQLEKSRLLSDRFSAERPKGSFSTLEIQRTEQGDSAMYLCASSLETSGNTGELFFGEGSRLTVL.

The V gene is TRBV19, the J gene TRBJ2-5; 11 bases fit TRBD1. Germline CDR1 is LNHDA and CDR2 is SQIVND (reference sequence). The CDR3 is 13 residues long. The trim removed 8 bases at V and 7 bases at J, leaving 6 bases unmatched. The CDR3 here is CASGQGAGRTQYF. The CDR3 DNA sequence: TGTGCCAGTGGACAGGGGGCGGGCCGGACCCAGTACTTC.

This clonotype occurred many times. The gene calls are TRBV4-3 and TRBJ2-6; 8 nucleotides agree with TRBD1. The CDR3 covers 18 residues. Germline CDR1 and CDR2: LGHNA and YSLEER. Trimming took 4 bases from V and 0 from J; bases not matched to a gene: 8. CDR3 DNA sequence: TGCGCCAGCAGCCCGCAGGGGGCCTATAGCTCTGGGGCCAACGTCCTGACTTTC. Translated: CASSPQGAYSSGANVLTF.

This clonotype has at least ten counts. V usage is TRBV6-1 and J usage is TRBJ2-1, with 9 positions matching TRBD2. Unmatched junction bases numbered 9, after V lost 3 bases and J lost 9 bases. The CDR3 is 15 residues long. Germline CDR1 reads MNHNS; CDR2 reads SASEGT. The CDR3: CASSDIVAGEGEQFF. CDR3 coding DNA: TGTGCCAGCAGTGACATAGTAGCGGGAGAGGGTGAGCAGTTCTTC.

V usage is TRBV5-1 and J usage is TRBJ2-1, with 8 nucleotides matching TRBD2. The germline CDR1 and CDR2 sequences are SGHRS and YFSETQ. Trimming at V came to 5 bases and at J to 2 bases, leaving 6 bases not matched to a gene. The CDR3 consists of 15 residues. CDR3 region: CASRRSGSPYNEQFF. The DNA of the CDR3 is TGCGCCAGCAGGCGCAGCGGGAGCCCCTACAATGAGCAGTTCTTC.

This clonotype was seen more than once but under ten times. CDR3 residues: CASSLAGHLQETQYF. The CDR3 DNA is TGTGCCAGCAGCTTAGCGGGACACCTACAAGAGACCCAGTACTTC. The chain joins TRBV7-2 to TRBJ2-5; possible D gene TRBD1, 6 bases. The CDR3 runs 15 residues. From germline, CDR1 is SGHTA and CDR2 FQGNSA. V shed 0 bases and J shed 2 bases, with 10 bases lying between them.

The genes are TRBV7-6 and TRBJ1-3, with 10 nucleotides matching TRBD1. This CDR3 is 21 amino acids long. V was clipped by 2 bases and J by 0 bases; unmatched bases: 16. Germline CDR1 SGHVS, CDR2 FNYEAQ. The CDR3 region has the DNA TGTGCCAGCAGCTTATTTTACGGGACAGGGGACCGATCGAGCTCTGGAAACACCATATATTTT. Its protein is CASSLFYGTGDRSSSGNTIYF.

This clonotype was counted between two and nine times. The J gene is TRBJ2-7, the V gene TRBV9, with 12 positions matching TRBD1. Trimming removed 2 bases from V and 3 bases from J; junction bases left unmatched: 15. Germline CDR1 is SGDLS and CDR2 is YYNGEE. CDR3 length: 19 amino acids. Here the CDR3 reads CASSVNPGQGAVFFYEQYV. The CDR3 bases are TGTGCCAGCAGCGTCAATCCGGGACAGGGGGCGGTATTTTTCTACGAGCAGTACGTC.

The chain links TRBV20-1 to TRBJ2-7; D gene ambiguous. CDR3 length equals 12 residues. With 1 base removed from V and 4 bases from J, the gap between germline ends came to 8 bases. Germline assignment: CDR1 DFQATT and CDR2 SNEGSKA (reference sequence). CDR3 DNA sequence: TGCAGTGCTAGAGTACAAGTGTACGAGCAGTACTTC. Amino acids: CSARVQVYEQYF.

The CDR3 bases are TGCAGCGTTGAGGGACAGGGGGAAACTGAAGCTTTCTTT. It is translated as CSVEGQGETEAFF. The rearrangement links TRBV29-1 to TRBJ1-1, with 11 bases that match TRBD1. The ends lost 3 bases at V and 5 bases at J; junction bases unmatched: 2. The CDR3 runs to 13 residues. Germline V gene lookup returns CDR1 SQVTM and CDR2 ANQGSEA.